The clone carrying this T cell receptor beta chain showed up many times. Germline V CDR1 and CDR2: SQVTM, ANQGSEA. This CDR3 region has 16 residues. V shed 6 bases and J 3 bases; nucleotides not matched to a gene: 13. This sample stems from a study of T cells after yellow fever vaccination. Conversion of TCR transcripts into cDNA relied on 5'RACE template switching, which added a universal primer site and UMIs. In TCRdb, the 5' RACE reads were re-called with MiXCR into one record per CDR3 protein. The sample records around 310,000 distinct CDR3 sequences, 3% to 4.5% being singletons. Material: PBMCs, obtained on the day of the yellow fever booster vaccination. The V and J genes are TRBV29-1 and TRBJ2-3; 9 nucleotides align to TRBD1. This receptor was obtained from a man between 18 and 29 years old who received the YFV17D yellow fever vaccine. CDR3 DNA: TGCAGCGTCACCCACCCTGACAGGGGGGTAACAGATACGCAGTATTTT. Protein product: CSVTHPDRGVTDTQYF.